The 10 T cell receptor beta chains presented below share a single source sample, sequenced in a study of response to subunit inactivated influenza vaccine. A single record per CDR3 protein comes from TCRdb applying MiXCR to the RT-PCR reads. This table has roughly 500,000 distinct CDR3 sequences, less than 25% appearing once. This same sample was also taken into another study, of T cells expressing NK-cell markers. From that report: UMIs accompanied the 5'RACE template switching by which TCR beta cDNA was made.

The sequenced sample was CD4+ T cells sorted from PBMCs, obtained about 12 days after vaccination. The origin of the receptors is a man aged 45 to 65 who received an inactivated influenza vaccine.

This clonotype was recorded a few times. J is TRBJ2-7 and V is TRBV20-1; 7 bases agree with TRBD2. Germline V gene data show CDR1 as DFQATT and CDR2 as SNEGSKA (reference sequence). With V trimmed by 2 bases and J by 2 bases, 9 bases remained unmatched. The CDR3 is 15 amino acids. This chain's CDR3 is CSARSLAEATYEQYF. The CDR3 coding sequence is TGCAGTGCTAGAAGTCTAGCGGAGGCAACCTACGAGCAGTACTTC.

The J gene is TRBJ2-3, the V gene TRBV29-1, with D perhaps TRBD2 (5 bases). The CDR3 extends over 13 amino acids. Germline assignment: CDR1 SQVTM and CDR2 ANQGSEA. Trimming shortened V by 4 bases and J by 6 bases, and 14 bases separated the two germline ends. CDR3 bases: TGCAGCGTTGCGTTAGCGATATCCGATACGCAGTATTTT. It is translated as CSVALAISDTQYF.

This clonotype came up a few times. This chain connects TRBV11-1 to TRBJ2-1; D gene uncertain. The V gene's germline CDR1 is SGHAT and CDR2 FQDESV (reference sequence). V shed 1 base and J shed 9 bases, with 19 bases lying between them. This CDR3 region has 16 residues. The CDR3 DNA sequence: TGTGCCAGCAGCTTAGAGTCGATCCGTCGGACCACTGAGCAGTTCTTC. It yields the protein CASSLESIRRTTEQFF.

This clonotype appeared a few times. This chain links TRBV28 with TRBJ2-1; the D is unclear. Germline lookup yields CDR1 MDHEN and CDR2 SYDVKM. The CDR3 sequence is 16 residues long. The ends were cut back, 2 bases at V and 3 bases at J, with 14 bases in the middle. CDR3 nucleotides: TGTGCCAGCAGTTTAGCCAGATCATCGAACTACAATGAGCAGTTCTTC. This translates into CASSLARSSNYNEQFF. Full variable domain (rest looked up from reference TRBV28 and TRBJ2-1): DVKVTQSSRYLVKRTGEKVFLECVQDMDHENMFWYRQDPGLGLRLIYFSYDVKMKEKGDIPEGYSVSREKKERFSLILESASTNQTSMYLCASSLARSSNYNEQFFGPGTRLTVL.

This rearrangement joins TRBV4-1 to TRBJ2-5; D perhaps matches TRBD1 (5 bases). V was clipped by 4 bases and J by 4 bases, with 13 bases between them. This CDR3 contains 14 residues. Germline assignment: CDR1 MGHRA and CDR2 YSYEKL. As DNA, the CDR3 is TGCGCCAGCAGCCGGATCCAGGGTCTAGAGACCCAGTACTTC. This codes for CASSRIQGLETQYF.

The rearrangement links TRBV29-1 to TRBJ1-2; weak D call: TRBD1 (5 bases). The germline V and J ends were trimmed by 4 bases and 2 bases, with 8 bases remaining between them. Germline V gives CDR1 SQVTM, CDR2 ANQGSEA. The CDR3 extends over 12 amino acids. The chain's CDR3 is CSVARANYGYTF. The CDR3 nucleotides read TGCAGCGTTGCCAGGGCCAACTATGGCTACACCTTC.

V gene TRBV12-3 or TRBV12-4 combines with J gene TRBJ1-1, with D uncertain. V was pared by 4 bases and J by 1 base, with 7 bases between. The CDR3 loop spans 13 amino acids. The CDR3 coding sequence is TGTGCCAGCAGTTCAGTGAAGAACACTGAAGCTTTCTTT. This gives the protein CASSSVKNTEAFF.

The chain is built from TRBV20-1 and TRBJ2-1; perhaps TRBD2 as D (6 bases). Germline CDR1 is DFQATT and CDR2 is SNEGSKA (reference sequence). The CDR3 is 15 residues long. V was trimmed by 0 bases and J by 0 bases, leaving 9 bases between them. CDR3 in amino acids: CSARDRGSSYNEQFF. Here the CDR3 DNA reads TGCAGTGCTAGAGATCGGGGGAGCTCCTACAATGAGCAGTTCTTC.

The V gene is TRBV7-9, the J gene TRBJ2-7; D is possibly TRBD1 or TRBD2 (5 bases each). Trimming took 4 bases from V and 0 from J, leaving 13 bases between them. The CDR3 consists of 15 residues. The germline gives CDR1 SEHNR, CDR2 FQNEAQ (reference sequence). In DNA, the CDR3 is TGTGCCAGCAGCTCCGGGGACCTCAGCTCCTACGAGCAGTACTTC. The encoded protein is CASSSGDLSSYEQYF.

CDR3 amino acids: CASSIGGGNTGELFF. The CDR3 DNA follows: TGTGCCAGTAGTATCGGGGGTGGCAACACCGGGGAGCTGTTTTTT. V and J are TRBV19 and TRBJ2-2; D perhaps matches TRBD2 (6 bases). Trimming took 3 bases from V and 2 from J, leaving 10 bases between them. Germline loops: CDR1 LNHDA, CDR2 SQIVND (reference sequence). This CDR3 contains 15 residues.